This TCR beta chain was recorded in a study of control samples from healthy donors and cancer patients. The assay was immunoSEQ multiplex PCR, and TCRdb's table has in-frame clones only and misses some. This table holds over 150,000 clones, 80% to 95% found once. The TCR sequence derives from a woman aged 40 to 50 in good health. The sequenced sample was blood.

DNA of the CDR3: TGTGCCAGCAGCCCCGCCGGGGCAACTAATGAAAAACTGTTTTTT. Translation gives CASSPAGATNEKLFF. V usage is TRBV7-6 and J usage is TRBJ1-4; D is unclear. The CDR3 contains 15 residues. Trimming removed 5 bases from V and 0 bases from J, with 10 bases in between. The V gene's germline CDR1 is SGHVS and CDR2 FNYEAQ.